The 29 T cell receptor beta chains below were found in one sample sequenced in a study of blood T cells in healthy people across ages. Next came a second PCR, run for about 6 to 11 cycles, which used a sample-barcoded 5' primer along with a J-beta primer mix. MiXCR was run by TCRdb on the 5' RACE reads, yielding one entry per CDR3 protein. The repertoire consists of 500,000 to 550,000 distinct CDR3 sequences, with under 30% occurring once and the leading ten covering 8.7%. A further study also used this sample, focusing on T cells of mothers and their children.

Sequences were obtained from blood. These receptors all come from a boy aged 5 to 17 in good health.

The V and J genes are TRBV6-1 and TRBJ2-1, with 12 bases fitting TRBD2. The J call may be wrong; the DNA end is better matched by TRBJ2-7. The CDR3 is 16 residues long. The germline CDR1 and CDR2 sequences are MNHNS and SASEGT. Here the CDR3 reads CASSGGWTSGTYEQYF. In DNA, the CDR3 is TGTGCCAGCAGCGGGGGATGGACTAGCGGGACCTACGAGCAGTACTTC.

This clonotype has a handful of counts. The V gene is TRBV15, the J gene TRBJ1-2; tentative D call: TRBD1 (5 bases). This CDR3 is built from 11 residues. V was cut by 5 bases and J by 7 bases, with 8 bases left in between. Germline CDR1 LNHNV, CDR2 YYDKDF (reference sequence). The CDR3 DNA is TGTGCCACCAGCCAGGGAAGTGGCTACACCTTC. Its translation: CATSQGSGYTF.

The chain carries TRBV3-1 and TRBJ2-1, with 9 bases lining up with TRBD2. The ends lost 0 bases at V and 3 bases at J; junction bases unmatched: 6. CDR1 and CDR2 (germline): LGHDT, YNNKEL (reference sequence). The CDR3 loop spans 17 amino acids. The CDR3 reads CASSQEWASGDYNEQFF. DNA of the CDR3: TGTGCCAGCAGCCAAGAGTGGGCTAGCGGGGACTACAATGAGCAGTTCTTC.

The chain couples TRBV10-3 to TRBJ1-1; 12 bases fit TRBD1. This CDR3 spans 17 amino acids. The V and J ends lost 6 bases and 11 bases, in that order; junction bases with no gene match: 19. Germline V gene sequence: CDR1 ENHRY, CDR2 SYGVKD. Written as DNA, the CDR3 is TGTGCCATCAGAACCAAGCCGGGACAGGGGGCGGGTTTCTTCGCTTTCTTT. This gives the protein CAIRTKPGQGAGFFAFF.

This chain connects TRBV27 to TRBJ2-1; D unclear. Trimming removed 5 bases at V and 1 base at J, with 6 bases between. This CDR3 contains 13 residues. Germline CDR1 MNHEY, CDR2 SMNVEV (reference sequence). In DNA, the CDR3 is TGTGCCAGCAGTAAAAATTCCTACAATGAGCAGTTCTTC. Amino acids: CASSKNSYNEQFF.

This clonotype was seen ten or more times. The rearrangement uses TRBV4-3 and TRBJ2-3; D is uncertain. CDR1 and CDR2 (germline): LGHNA, YSLEER. CDR3 length: 13 amino acids. Trimming took 1 base from V and 6 from J, leaving 8 bases between them. CDR3 protein: CASSQGELDTQYF. Here the CDR3 DNA reads TGCGCCAGCAGCCAAGGAGAGCTTGATACGCAGTATTTT.

This clonotype was counted many times. The chain links TRBV5-6 to TRBJ2-7, with D possibly called TRBD1 or TRBD2 (5 bases each). V dropped 4 bases and J dropped 0 bases, with 11 bases sitting between them. This CDR3 spans 14 amino acids. Germline V gene data show CDR1 as SGHDT and CDR2 as YYEEEE. CDR3: CASSVGRSSYEQYF. In DNA, the CDR3 is TGTGCCAGCAGCGTGGGACGGAGCTCCTACGAGCAGTACTTC. The full variable domain, with the rest looked up from reference TRBV5-6 and TRBJ2-7, is DAGVTQSPTHLIKTRGQQVTLRCSPKSGHDTVSWYQQALGQGPQFIFQYYEEEERQRGNFPDRFSGHQFPNYSSELNVNALLLGDSALYLCASSVGRSSYEQYFGPGTRLTVT.

This chain connects TRBV4-1 to TRBJ1-4; no clear D gene. In germline, CDR1 is MGHRA, CDR2 YSYEKL. This CDR3 region has 14 residues. The V end lost 1 base, the J end lost 4 bases, and 7 bases lay between the germline ends. CDR3 in amino acids: CASSQGQINEKLFF. In DNA, the CDR3 is TGCGCCAGCAGCCAAGGGCAGATTAATGAAAAACTGTTTTTT.

The rearrangement uses TRBV7-8 and TRBJ2-7, with D unclear. CDR1 and CDR2 (germline): SGHVS, FQNEAQ. There are 17 residues in the CDR3. Trimming took off 2 bases at V and 5 bases at J, with 22 bases between the two ends. The CDR3 protein is CASSLMFTAIGVDEQYF. The CDR3 DNA reads as TGTGCCAGCAGCTTAATGTTTACGGCAATTGGGGTGGACGAGCAGTACTTC.

This clonotype appeared a few times. The chain employs TRBV27 and TRBJ1-6; D call uncertain. Trimming took off 4 bases at V and 5 bases at J, with 6 bases between the two ends. The germline gives CDR1 MNHEY, CDR2 SMNVEV (reference sequence). This CDR3 contains 13 residues. CDR3 sequence: CASSSADNSPLHF. CDR3 coding DNA: TGTGCCAGCAGTTCCGCCGATAATTCACCCCTCCACTTT.

The rearrangement joins TRBV5-1 to TRBJ2-3; perhaps TRBD1 as D (6 bases). V gave up 4 bases and J gave up 1 base, with 19 bases separating them. The CDR3 loop spans 17 amino acids. Germline-derived CDR1 and CDR2 are SGHRS and YFSETQ. The CDR3 loop is CASSPPHRELGTDTQYF. CDR3 DNA: TGCGCCAGCAGCCCTCCTCACAGGGAACTCGGCACAGATACGCAGTATTTT.

The chain employs TRBV5-1 and TRBJ2-4; D perhaps matches TRBD2 (5 bases). The germline V gene encodes CDR1 SGHRS and CDR2 YFSETQ. V was pared by 2 bases and J by 4 bases, with 13 bases between. This CDR3 is 15 amino acids long. The CDR3 DNA follows: TGCGCCAGCAGCTTACGCCAGAGCGGAAAAAACATTCAGTACTTC. The encoded protein is CASSLRQSGKNIQYF.

The chain links TRBV20-1 to TRBJ2-3, with D tentatively TRBD2 (5 bases). From germline, CDR1 is DFQATT and CDR2 SNEGSKA (reference sequence). CDR3 length: 13 residues. The V and J ends lost 6 bases and 2 bases respectively, with 12 bases between them. CDR3 bases: TGCAGTGCGTCAGCGGATTTCACAGATACGCAGTATTTT. Translating it yields CSASADFTDTQYF.

The CDR3 DNA reads as TGTGCCAGCAGCGCCAGGTCAGTAGAGAACATGAACACTGAAGCTTTCTTT. As protein: CASSARSVENMNTEAFF. The chain carries TRBV28 and TRBJ1-1; D is undetermined. The CDR3 is 17 amino acids. V lost 6 bases to trimming and J lost 0 bases, with 20 bases between them. In germline, CDR1 is MDHEN, CDR2 SYDVKM.

The chain joins TRBV7-9 to TRBJ1-5; D might be TRBD1 (6 bases). Germline loops: CDR1 SEHNR, CDR2 FQNEAQ (reference sequence). There are 15 residues in the CDR3. V dropped 6 bases and J dropped 5 bases, with 17 bases sitting between them. CDR3 DNA sequence: TGTGCCAGCAGTTCATCCCACAGGGAGGATCAGCCCCAGCATTTT. Its translation: CASSSSHREDQPQHF.

The chain couples TRBV5-8 to TRBJ2-5, with TRBD2 matching 9 bases. The CDR3 spans 14 residues. The V segment lost 4 bases and the J segment 5 bases; nucleotides outside the gene matches: 6. CDR1 and CDR2 from the germline V gene are SGHTS and YDEGEE. The CDR3 loop reads CASSPAGGMETQYF. The CDR3 DNA is TGTGCCAGCAGCCCCGCGGGAGGGATGGAGACCCAGTACTTC.

There are a few counts of this clonotype. The chain's CDR3 is CASSQRPGHKGLLTSWVKNIQYF. The CDR3 bases are TGTGCCAGCAGTCAGAGGCCGGGACATAAGGGACTCTTAACTAGTTGGGTCAAAAACATTCAGTACTTC. The rearrangement joins TRBV6-1 to TRBJ2-4; D might be TRBD1 or TRBD2, each matching 6 bases. Germline loops: CDR1 MNHNS, CDR2 SASEGT. The CDR3 spans 23 residues. The V gene lost 5 bases and the J gene lost 3 bases, with 38 bases spanning the gap.

This clonotype has a handful of counts. V usage is TRBV6-2 or TRBV6-3 and J usage is TRBJ2-1, with 10 nucleotides matching TRBD2. The closer fit of TRBJ2-5 to the DNA end suggests the J call may be wrong. Germline-derived CDR1 and CDR2 are MNHEY and SVGEGT. This CDR3 region has 18 residues. The DNA for the CDR3 is TGTGCCAGCAGGAGAGATTTTTTCGTAGCGGGGGGACAAGAGACCCAGTACTTC. Residues: CASRRDFFVAGGQETQYF.

This chain uses TRBV6-5 with TRBJ1-1, with a tentative D call TRBD1 (6 bases). V was trimmed by 0 bases and J by 1 base, leaving 9 bases between them. The CDR3 consists of 15 residues. CDR1 is MNHEY and CDR2 is SVGAGI in the germline V gene. CDR3 amino acids: CASSYSGHANTEAFF. For the CDR3, the DNA is TGTGCCAGCAGTTACTCGGGACATGCGAACACTGAAGCTTTCTTT.

A single count supports this clonotype. The chain couples TRBV12-3 or TRBV12-4 to TRBJ2-3, with a tentative D call TRBD1 (6 bases). This CDR3 contains 17 residues. The V end was cut by 5 bases, the J end by 2 bases, with 20 bases between. CDR3 DNA: TGTGCCAGCAGTGTCACGGCCTACAGGGACAACACAGATACGCAGTATTTT. The encoded protein is CASSVTAYRDNTDTQYF.

This clonotype was seen only once. The genes are TRBV29-1 and TRBJ1-2; TRBD1 agrees at 12 bases. CDR3 size: 15 residues. CDR1 and CDR2 (germline): SQVTM, ANQGSEA. V trimming: 7 bases; J trimming: 6 bases; junction bases outside the gene matches: 12. CDR3 sequence reads: CSADRDRGPTHGYTF. The CDR3 coding sequence is TGCAGCGCCGACCGGGACAGGGGGCCTACCCATGGCTACACCTTC.

This clonotype was counted between two and nine times. J is TRBJ2-5 and V is TRBV7-9, with 12 bases identical to TRBD2. The CDR3 length is 16 residues. Germline values: CDR1 SEHNR, CDR2 FQNEAQ (reference sequence). V was clipped by 5 bases and J by 5 bases; unmatched bases: 9. CDR3 amino acids: CASSGRTSGDLETQYF. In DNA, the CDR3 is TGTGCCAGCAGCGGGAGGACTAGCGGGGATCTGGAGACCCAGTACTTC.

The sample holds a few counts of this clonotype. This sequence joins TRBV3-1 and TRBJ2-5; TRBD2 agrees at 8 bases. This CDR3 is built from 14 residues. Unmatched junction bases numbered 1, after V lost 3 bases and J lost 1 base. Looked up from germline, CDR1 is LGHDT and CDR2 is YNNKEL (reference sequence). The CDR3 loop is CASSQSGGQETQYF. In DNA, the CDR3 is TGTGCCAGCAGCCAGAGCGGGGGCCAAGAGACCCAGTACTTC.

This clonotype was recorded a few times. This sequence joins TRBV5-1 and TRBJ1-5; D is perhaps TRBD1 (6 bases). The V end was cut by 2 bases, the J end by 5 bases, with 14 bases between. The germline gives CDR1 SGHRS, CDR2 YFSETQ. The CDR3 contains 15 residues. CDR3 sequence (DNA): TGCGCCAGCAGCTTTGGGGGGGGCGGCGATCAGCCCCAGCATTTT. This translates into CASSFGGGGDQPQHF. Looking up the rest from reference TRBV5-1 and TRBJ1-5 gives the full variable domain: KAGVTQTPRYLIKTRGQQVTLSCSPISGHRSVSWYQQTPGQGLQFLFEYFSETQRNKGNFPGRFSGRQFSNSRSEMNVSTLELGDSALYLCASSFGGGGDQPQHFGDGTRLSIL.

V gene TRBV20-1 combines with J gene TRBJ2-5; 9 positions match TRBD1. The end of the DNA is better explained by TRBJ2-7, so the J call may be wrong. This CDR3 has 16 residues. CDR1 DFQATT and CDR2 SNEGSKA come from the germline V gene (reference sequence). CDR3 amino acids: CSARDLRDREIYEQYF. The CDR3 region has the DNA TGCAGTGCTAGAGATCTCCGGGACAGGGAGATCTACGAGCAGTACTTC.

This clonotype was counted between two and nine times. V and J are TRBV6-1 and TRBJ2-7; no firm D call. From germline, CDR1 is MNHNS and CDR2 SASEGT. The CDR3 extends over 18 amino acids. V was pared by 9 bases and J by 0 bases, with 27 bases between. CDR3 in DNA: TGTGCCAGTTTCACGTTTCGGGCTGGTTTCGAGAGCTCCTACGAGCAGTACTTC. This sequence encodes CASFTFRAGFESSYEQYF.

The chain recombines TRBV7-9 with TRBJ2-3; no definite D call. This CDR3 is 15 amino acids long. Per the germline V gene, CDR1 is SEHNR and CDR2 is FQNEAQ (reference sequence). Trimming took off 2 bases at V and 4 bases at J, with 13 bases between the two ends. The CDR3 DNA reads TGTGCCAGCAGCTTAACAGTTGTCCGGGCAGATACGCAGTATTTT. Translating it yields CASSLTVVRADTQYF. Using reference TRBV7-9 and TRBJ2-3 for the parts outside the CDR3, the full variable domain is DTGVSQNPRHKITKRGQNVTFRCDPISEHNRLYWYRQTLGQGPEFLTYFQNEAQLEKSRLLSDRFSAERPKGSFSTLEIQRTEQGDSAMYLCASSLTVVRADTQYFGPGTRLTVL.

Only a few counts were recorded for this clonotype. The V and J genes are TRBV24-1 and TRBJ2-5; TRBD1 matches at 7 bases. V trimming: 9 bases; J trimming: 2 bases; junction bases outside the gene matches: 11. Germline assignment: CDR1 KGHDR and CDR2 SFDVKD. The CDR3 spans 15 residues. The CDR3 nucleotides read TGTGCCACCGGTGTAAACAGGGGCCCTCAAGAGACCCAGTACTTC. Protein product: CATGVNRGPQETQYF.

The chain employs TRBV7-3 and TRBJ2-1; unclear D gene. The CDR3 consists of 14 residues. V lost 4 bases to trimming and J lost 7 bases, with 14 bases between them. Germline V CDR1 and CDR2: SGHTA, FQGTGA. In DNA form, the CDR3 reads TGTGCCAGCAGCTCATTAAAAGGCGTGAATGAGCAGTTCTTC. This gives the protein CASSSLKGVNEQFF.